The 2 T cell receptor beta chains presented below share a single source sample, sequenced in a study of T cells and Merkel cell carcinoma outcomes. The data were produced by immunoSEQ multiplex PCR, yet TCRdb's version contains in-frame clones alone and is incomplete. The repertoire holds around 15,000 clones, with 75% to 85% as singletons. Sequencing used tumor tissue from Merkel cell carcinoma. The receptor set was obtained from a human donor with Merkel cell carcinoma.

The chain carries TRBV13 and TRBJ2-3; D might be TRBD2 (6 bases). This CDR3 region has 16 residues. V shed 5 bases and J shed 5 bases, with 20 bases lying between them. Per germline, CDR1 PRHDT and CDR2 FYEKMQ (reference sequence). This CDR3 is CASSPTLGGVQDTQYF. In DNA form, the CDR3 reads TGTGCCAGCAGCCCCACCCTGGGGGGAGTTCAAGATACGCAGTATTTT. Combining the CDR3 with reference TRBV13 and TRBJ2-3 gives the whole variable domain AAGVIQSPRHLIKEKRETATLKCYPIPRHDTVYWYQQGPGQDPQFLISFYEKMQSDKGSIPDRFSAQQFSDYHSELNMSSLELGDSALYFCASSPTLGGVQDTQYFGPGTRLTVL.

The chain combines TRBV29-1 with TRBJ2-1, with a tentative D call TRBD2 (6 bases). The CDR3 covers 14 residues. Per germline, CDR1 SQVTM and CDR2 ANQGSEA. Trimming left V 3 bases short and J 0 bases short, with 9 bases between. The CDR3 nucleotides are TGCAGCGTTGATGGGGGGAGCTCCTACAATGAGCAGTTCTTC. The encoded protein is CSVDGGSSYNEQFF.